This TCR beta chain was retrieved from a study of cytomegalovirus exposure and HLA in healthy donors. The study, taken as a whole, reports: Excluded: some indistinguishable V segments such as TRBV6-2 and TRBV6-3. Sequencing depth across donors, presence/absence analyses assumed, was roughly uniform. Follow-up analysis later connected one missense variant in DCLRE1C with trimming of TCR beta V- and J-genes.

Primers for the PCR totalled 60 Vbeta and 13 Jbeta. Measured with immunoSEQ multiplex PCR; TCRdb has only the in-frame clones, and not every one. The sample has 200,000 or so clones, more than 60% seen once. As for this clone: Antigen unknown.

Germline V CDR1 and CDR2: LGHNA, YNFKEQ. V gave up 0 bases and J gave up 9 bases, with 8 bases separating them. The CDR3 consists of 13 residues. The sample comprised PBMCs. The origin of this receptor is a man aged 45 to 65 in good health and CMV-seronegative. The rearrangement uses TRBV4-2 and TRBJ2-2; no clear D. CDR3 amino acids: CASSQDSHRELFF. The DNA of the CDR3 is TGTGCCAGCAGCCAAGATTCACACCGGGAGCTGTTTTTT.